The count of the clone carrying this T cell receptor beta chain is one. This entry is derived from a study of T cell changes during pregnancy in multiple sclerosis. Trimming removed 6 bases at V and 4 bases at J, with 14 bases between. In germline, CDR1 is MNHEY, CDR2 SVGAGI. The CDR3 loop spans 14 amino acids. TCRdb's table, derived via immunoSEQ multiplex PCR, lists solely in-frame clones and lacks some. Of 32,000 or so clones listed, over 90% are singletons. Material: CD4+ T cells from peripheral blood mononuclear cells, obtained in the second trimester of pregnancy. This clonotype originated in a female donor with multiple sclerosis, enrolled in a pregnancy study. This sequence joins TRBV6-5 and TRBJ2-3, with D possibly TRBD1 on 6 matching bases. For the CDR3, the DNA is TGTGCCAGCAGGATGGGGGCAGTCCCAGATACGCAGTATTTT. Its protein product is CASRMGAVPDTQYF.